These 9 T cell receptor beta chains came from one sample sequenced in a study of blood T cell repertoires in COVID-19. The repertoire was sequenced with immunoSEQ multiplex PCR; TCRdb's copy has only in-frame clones and lacks some. The table records some 140,000 clones, approximately 80% of them present only once. Sequencing input: peripheral blood. These receptors originate from an elderly woman with acute or convalescent COVID-19.

This clone has only a few counts. The rearrangement uses TRBV18 and TRBJ2-5; 8 positions agree with TRBD1. Germline-derived CDR1 and CDR2 are KGHSH and LQKENI. Losses at the gene ends were 3 bases for V and 2 bases for J; bases not matched to a gene: 8. The CDR3 is 16 amino acids. This CDR3 reads CASSPRTGRNQETQYF. DNA for the CDR3: TGTGCCAGCTCACCTAGGACAGGGAGGAATCAAGAGACCCAGTACTTC.

This clone has just one count. The chain recombines TRBV5-6 with TRBJ1-2; D is unclear. V lost 4 bases to trimming and J lost 8 bases, with 12 bases between them. Germline CDR1 reads SGHDT; CDR2 reads YYEEEE. This CDR3 is built from 12 residues. The CDR3 sequence: CASSRQDRGYTF. DNA for the CDR3: TGTGCCAGCAGCCGTCAGGATCGAGGCTACACCTTC.

The chain links TRBV7-9 to TRBJ2-3; 9 bases align to TRBD1. Germline V gene sequence: CDR1 SEHNR, CDR2 FQNEAQ (reference sequence). J was trimmed by 0 bases and V by 3 bases; bases with no gene match: 4. This CDR3 has 16 residues. Here the CDR3 reads CASSFGQGISTDTQYF. DNA of the CDR3: TGTGCCAGCAGCTTCGGACAGGGGATAAGCACAGATACGCAGTATTTT.

The V gene is TRBV10-3, the J gene TRBJ2-1, with D perhaps TRBD2 (5 bases). V dropped 2 bases and J dropped 11 bases, with 22 bases sitting between them. CDR3 length equals 16 residues. The germline gives CDR1 ENHRY, CDR2 SYGVKD. The CDR3 DNA follows: TGTGCCATCAGTGAGCCGGACTTATCCTACGGCGCCCAGCAGTTCTTC. It encodes CAISEPDLSYGAQQFF.

The chain couples TRBV11-2 to TRBJ2-3, with D unclear. Trimming cost V 4 bases and J 2 bases, with 7 bases left between them. There are 13 residues in the CDR3. Germline CDR1 reads SGHAT; CDR2 reads FQNNGV. CDR3 region: CASSSAITDTQYF. The CDR3 region has the DNA TGTGCCAGCAGCTCCGCTATCACAGATACGCAGTATTTT.

The V and J genes are TRBV19 and TRBJ1-1; 7 bases agree with TRBD1. This CDR3 has 14 residues. Per germline, CDR1 LNHDA and CDR2 SQIVND (reference sequence). J was trimmed by 6 bases and V by 2 bases; bases with no gene match: 6. The CDR3, as DNA: TGTGCCAGTAGTATAACAGGGGTGGACGCTGAAGCTTTCTTT. Translated: CASSITGVDAEAFF.

About this clone: Different DNA sequences within this sample yield the same CDR3. This chain joins TRBV18 and TRBJ1-2; maybe TRBD1 (5 bases). The CDR3 runs 13 residues. CDR1 is KGHSH and CDR2 is LQKENI in the germline V gene. Trimming cost V 4 bases and J 3 bases, with 9 bases left between them. The CDR3 region has the DNA TGTGCCAGCTCACTCCAGGGTGACTATGGCTACACCTTC. It codes for CASSLQGDYGYTF.

The J gene is TRBJ1-4, the V gene TRBV5-5; D ambiguous. The germline CDR1 and CDR2 sequences are SGHKS and YYEKEE (reference sequence). This CDR3 contains 14 residues. V was shortened by 9 bases and J by 2 bases, with 14 bases between the two germline ends. CDR3 protein: CATRRTGTNEKLFF. The CDR3, as DNA: TGTGCCACCCGGCGGACGGGGACTAATGAAAAACTGTTTTTT.

The rearrangement uses TRBV24-1 and TRBJ1-5; D not certain. CDR1 is KGHDR, CDR2 SFDVKD, per germline. The V end was cut by 5 bases, the J end by 7 bases, with 11 bases between. The CDR3 is 13 amino acids. The CDR3 nucleotides are TGTGCCACCAGTGTAGGCCCCAGGCAGCCCCAGCATTTT. The encoded protein is CATSVGPRQPQHF.